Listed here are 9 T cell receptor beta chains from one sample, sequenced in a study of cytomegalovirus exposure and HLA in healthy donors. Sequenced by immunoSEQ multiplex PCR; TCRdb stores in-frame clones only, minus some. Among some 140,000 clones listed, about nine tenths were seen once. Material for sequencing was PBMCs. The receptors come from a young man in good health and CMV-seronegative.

The DNA of the CDR3 is TGTGCCAGCAGTCCCTGGGGGGTGAGCGAGCAGTACTTC. This translates into CASSPWGVSEQYF. The V and J genes are TRBV28 and TRBJ2-7; maybe TRBD2 (6 bases). V gave up 5 bases and J gave up 6 bases, with 14 bases separating them. The germline CDR1 and CDR2 sequences are MDHEN and SYDVKM. The CDR3 spans 13 residues.

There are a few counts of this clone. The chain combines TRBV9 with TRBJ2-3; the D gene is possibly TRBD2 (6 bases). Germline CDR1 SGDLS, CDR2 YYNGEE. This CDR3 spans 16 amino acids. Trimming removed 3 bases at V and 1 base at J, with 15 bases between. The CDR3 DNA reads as TGTGCCAGCAGCGCGCCCCTTACGGGGGGCACAGATACGCAGTATTTT. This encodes CASSAPLTGGTDTQYF.

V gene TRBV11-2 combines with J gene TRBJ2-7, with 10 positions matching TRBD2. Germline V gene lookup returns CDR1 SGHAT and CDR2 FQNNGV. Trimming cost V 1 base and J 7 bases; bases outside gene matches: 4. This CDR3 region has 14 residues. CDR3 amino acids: CASSLAIAGGEQYF. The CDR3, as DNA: TGTGCCAGCAGCTTAGCAATAGCGGGAGGTGAGCAGTACTTC.

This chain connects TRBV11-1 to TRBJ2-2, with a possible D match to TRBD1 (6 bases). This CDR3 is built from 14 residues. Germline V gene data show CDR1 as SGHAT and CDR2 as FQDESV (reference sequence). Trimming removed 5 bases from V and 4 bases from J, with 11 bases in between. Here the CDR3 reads CASSEDSITGELFF. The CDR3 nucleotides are TGTGCCAGCAGCGAGGACAGCATCACCGGGGAGCTGTTTTTT.

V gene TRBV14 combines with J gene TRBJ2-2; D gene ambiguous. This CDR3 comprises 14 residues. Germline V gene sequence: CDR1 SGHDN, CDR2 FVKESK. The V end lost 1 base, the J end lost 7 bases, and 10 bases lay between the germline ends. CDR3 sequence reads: CASSQGGVGGELFF. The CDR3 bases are TGTGCCAGCAGCCAAGGCGGTGTCGGCGGGGAGCTGTTTTTT.

The CDR3 here is CASSQDRAGGIYNEQFF. For the CDR3, the DNA is TGCGCCAGCAGCCAAGATAGAGCGGGGGGCATCTACAATGAGCAGTTCTTC. The rearrangement uses TRBV4-1 and TRBJ2-1; TRBD2 aligns across 9 bases. The V gene end was trimmed by 0 bases and the J gene end by 3 bases; junction bases not matched to a gene: 6. Germline V gene lookup returns CDR1 MGHRA and CDR2 YSYEKL. This CDR3 is 17 amino acids long.

The CDR3 reads CATSTREGGYTF. CDR3 nucleotides: TGTGCCACCAGCACCCGGGAGGGTGGCTACACCTTC. This chain uses TRBV15 with TRBJ1-2; D unresolved. CDR3 length equals 12 residues. The germline V gene encodes CDR1 LNHNV and CDR2 YYDKDF (reference sequence). Trimming pared 4 bases from V and 7 bases from J, leaving 10 bases between.

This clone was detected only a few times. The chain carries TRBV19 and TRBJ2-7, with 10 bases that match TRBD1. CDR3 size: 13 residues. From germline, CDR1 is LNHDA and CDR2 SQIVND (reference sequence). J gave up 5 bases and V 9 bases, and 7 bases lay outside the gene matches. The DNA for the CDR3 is TGTGCCAGCCAGGGACAGGGGATTCACGAGCAGTACTTC. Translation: CASQGQGIHEQYF.

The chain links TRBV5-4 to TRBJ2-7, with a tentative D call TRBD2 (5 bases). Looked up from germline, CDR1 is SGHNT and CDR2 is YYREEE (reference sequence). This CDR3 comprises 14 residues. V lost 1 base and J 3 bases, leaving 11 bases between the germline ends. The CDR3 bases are TGTGCCAGCAGCTTGCGGGAATCTGGCTACGAGCAGTACTTC. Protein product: CASSLRESGYEQYF.